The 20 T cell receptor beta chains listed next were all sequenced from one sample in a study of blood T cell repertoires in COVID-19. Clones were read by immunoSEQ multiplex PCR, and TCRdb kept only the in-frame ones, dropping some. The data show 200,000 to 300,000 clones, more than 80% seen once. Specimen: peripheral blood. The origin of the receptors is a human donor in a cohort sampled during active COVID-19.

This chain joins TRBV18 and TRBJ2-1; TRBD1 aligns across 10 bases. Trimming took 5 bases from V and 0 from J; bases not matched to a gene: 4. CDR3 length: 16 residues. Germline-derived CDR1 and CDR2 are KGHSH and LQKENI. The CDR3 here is CASSFDRGLSYNEQFF. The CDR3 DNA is TGTGCCAGCTCATTTGACAGGGGGCTCTCCTACAATGAGCAGTTCTTC.

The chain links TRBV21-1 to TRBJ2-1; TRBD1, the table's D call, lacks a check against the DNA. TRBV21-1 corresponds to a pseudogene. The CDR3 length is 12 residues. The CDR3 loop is CASSKPSNEQFF. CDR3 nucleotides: TGTGCCAGCAGCAAACCATCAAATGAGCAGTTCTTC.

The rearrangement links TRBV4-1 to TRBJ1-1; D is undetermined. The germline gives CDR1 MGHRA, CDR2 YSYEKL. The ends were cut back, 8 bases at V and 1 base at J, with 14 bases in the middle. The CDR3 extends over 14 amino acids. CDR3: CASRGTLKNTEAFF. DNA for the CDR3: TGCGCCAGCCGAGGCACACTCAAGAACACTGAAGCTTTCTTT.

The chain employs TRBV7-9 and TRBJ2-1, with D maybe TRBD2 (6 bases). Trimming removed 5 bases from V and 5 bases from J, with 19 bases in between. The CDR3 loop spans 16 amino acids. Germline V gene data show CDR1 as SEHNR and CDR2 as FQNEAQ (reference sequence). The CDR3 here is CASSVGAGRRNNEQFF. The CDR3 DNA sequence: TGTGCCAGCAGCGTGGGCGCGGGGCGAAGGAACAATGAGCAGTTCTTC.

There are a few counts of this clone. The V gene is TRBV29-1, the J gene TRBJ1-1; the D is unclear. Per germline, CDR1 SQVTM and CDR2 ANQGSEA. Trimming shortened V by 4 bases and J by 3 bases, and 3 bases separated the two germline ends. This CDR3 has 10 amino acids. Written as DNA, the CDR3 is TGCAGCGTTGCGGACACTGAAGCTTTCTTT. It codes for CSVADTEAFF.

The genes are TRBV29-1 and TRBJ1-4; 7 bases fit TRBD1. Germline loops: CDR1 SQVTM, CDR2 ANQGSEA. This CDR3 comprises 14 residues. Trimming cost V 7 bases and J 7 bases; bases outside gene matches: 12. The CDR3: CSASYGGQSEKLFF. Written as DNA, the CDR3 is TGCAGCGCCTCCTACGGGGGACAGTCTGAAAAACTGTTTTTT.

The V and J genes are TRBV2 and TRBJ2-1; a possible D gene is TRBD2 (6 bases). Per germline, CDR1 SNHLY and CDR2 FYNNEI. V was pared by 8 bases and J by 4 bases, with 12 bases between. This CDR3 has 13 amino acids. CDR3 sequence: CASRLGGYNEQFF. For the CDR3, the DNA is TGTGCCAGCCGACTCGGAGGGTACAATGAGCAGTTCTTC.

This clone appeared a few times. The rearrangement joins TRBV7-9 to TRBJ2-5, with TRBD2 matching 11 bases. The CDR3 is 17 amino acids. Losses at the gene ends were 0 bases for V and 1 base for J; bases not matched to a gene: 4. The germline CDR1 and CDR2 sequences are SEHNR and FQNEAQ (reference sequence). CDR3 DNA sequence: TGTGCCAGCAGCTTAGCGGGGCTAGCGGGGGGCCAAGAGACCCAGTACTTC. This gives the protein CASSLAGLAGGQETQYF. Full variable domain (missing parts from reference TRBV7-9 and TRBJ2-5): DTGVSQNPRHKITKRGQNVTFRCDPISEHNRLYWYRQTLGQGPEFLTYFQNEAQLEKSRLLSDRFSAERPKGSFSTLEIQRTEQGDSAMYLCASSLAGLAGGQETQYFGPGTRLLVL.

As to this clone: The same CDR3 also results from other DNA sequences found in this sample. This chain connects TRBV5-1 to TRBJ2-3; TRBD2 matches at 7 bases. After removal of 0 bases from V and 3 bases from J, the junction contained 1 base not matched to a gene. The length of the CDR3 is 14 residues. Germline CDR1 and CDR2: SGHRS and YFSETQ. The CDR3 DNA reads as TGCGCCAGCAGCTTGGGACTAGCAACAGATACGCAGTATTTT. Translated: CASSLGLATDTQYF.

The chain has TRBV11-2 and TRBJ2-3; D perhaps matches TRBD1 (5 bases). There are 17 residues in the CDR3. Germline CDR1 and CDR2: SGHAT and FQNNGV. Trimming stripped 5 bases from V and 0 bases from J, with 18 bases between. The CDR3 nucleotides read TGTGCCAGCAGCCCCATTCAGGGCGGCGGCAGCACAGATACGCAGTATTTT. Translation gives CASSPIQGGGSTDTQYF.

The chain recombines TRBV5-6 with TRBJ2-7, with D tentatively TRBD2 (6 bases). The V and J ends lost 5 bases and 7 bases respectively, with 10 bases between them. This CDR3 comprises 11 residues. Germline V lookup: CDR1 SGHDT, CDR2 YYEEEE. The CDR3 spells CASSDGGEQYF. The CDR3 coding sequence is TGTGCCAGCAGTGATGGGGGGGAGCAGTACTTC. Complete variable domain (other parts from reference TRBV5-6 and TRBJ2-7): DAGVTQSPTHLIKTRGQQVTLRCSPKSGHDTVSWYQQALGQGPQFIFQYYEEEERQRGNFPDRFSGHQFPNYSSELNVNALLLGDSALYLCASSDGGEQYFGPGTRLTVT.

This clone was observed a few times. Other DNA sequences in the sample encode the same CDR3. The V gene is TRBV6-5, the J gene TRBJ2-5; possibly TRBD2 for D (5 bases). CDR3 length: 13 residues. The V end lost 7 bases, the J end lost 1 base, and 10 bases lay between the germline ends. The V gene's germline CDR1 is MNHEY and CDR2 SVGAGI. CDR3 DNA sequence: TGTGCCAGCACTAGGAGGAGCCAAGAGACCCAGTACTTC. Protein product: CASTRRSQETQYF.

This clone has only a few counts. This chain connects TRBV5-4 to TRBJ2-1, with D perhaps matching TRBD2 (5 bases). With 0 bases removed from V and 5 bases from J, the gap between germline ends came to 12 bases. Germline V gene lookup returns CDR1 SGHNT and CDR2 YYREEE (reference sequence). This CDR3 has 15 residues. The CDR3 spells CASSLGGLSDNEQFF. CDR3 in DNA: TGTGCCAGCAGCTTGGGTGGCCTTAGCGACAATGAGCAGTTCTTC. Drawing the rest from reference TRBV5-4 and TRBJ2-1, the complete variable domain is ETGVTQSPTHLIKTRGQQVTLRCSSQSGHNTVSWYQQALGQGPQFIFQYYREEENGRGNFPPRFSGLQFPNYSSELNVNALELDDSALYLCASSLGGLSDNEQFFGPGTRLTVL.

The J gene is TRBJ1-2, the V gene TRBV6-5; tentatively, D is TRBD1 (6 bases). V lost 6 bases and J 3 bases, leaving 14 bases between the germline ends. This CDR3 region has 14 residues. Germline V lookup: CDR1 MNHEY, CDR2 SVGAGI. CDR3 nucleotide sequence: TGTGCCAGCAGATCGACAGGCTCGTACTATGGCTACACCTTC. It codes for CASRSTGSYYGYTF.

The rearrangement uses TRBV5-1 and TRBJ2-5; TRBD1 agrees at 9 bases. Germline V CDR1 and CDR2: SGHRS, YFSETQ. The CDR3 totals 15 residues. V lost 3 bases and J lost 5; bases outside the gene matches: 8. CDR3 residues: CASSSLSQGAETQYF. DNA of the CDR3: TGCGCCAGCAGCTCCCTATCACAGGGGGCGGAGACCCAGTACTTC.

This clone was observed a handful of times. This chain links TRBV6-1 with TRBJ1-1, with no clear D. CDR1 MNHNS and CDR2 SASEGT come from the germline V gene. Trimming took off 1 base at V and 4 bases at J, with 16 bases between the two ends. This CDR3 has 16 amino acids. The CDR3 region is CASSEVVLGGITEAFF. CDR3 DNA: TGTGCCAGCAGTGAAGTCGTACTAGGAGGGATCACTGAAGCTTTCTTT.

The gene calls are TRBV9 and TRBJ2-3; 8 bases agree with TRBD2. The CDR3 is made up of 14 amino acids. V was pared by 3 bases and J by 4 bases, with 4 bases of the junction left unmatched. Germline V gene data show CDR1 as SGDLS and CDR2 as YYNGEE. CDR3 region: CASSESGGPDTQYF. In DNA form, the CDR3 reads TGTGCCAGCAGCGAGAGCGGGGGCCCAGATACGCAGTATTTT.

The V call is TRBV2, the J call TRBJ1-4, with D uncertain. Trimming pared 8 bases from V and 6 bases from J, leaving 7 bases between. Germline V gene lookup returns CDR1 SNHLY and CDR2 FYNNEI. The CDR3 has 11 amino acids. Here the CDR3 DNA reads TGTGCCAGCCTCCTGTATGAAAAACTGTTTTTT. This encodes CASLLYEKLFF.

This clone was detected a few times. CDR3 sequence reads: CASSWRGRETQYF. The CDR3 bases are TGTGCCAGCAGTTGGAGGGGGCGAGAGACCCAGTACTTC. This chain uses TRBV7-2 with TRBJ2-5; D is possibly TRBD1 (7 bases). The CDR3 contains 13 residues. Trimming removed 6 bases from V and 4 bases from J, with 12 bases in between. CDR1 and CDR2 (germline): SGHTA, FQGNSA.

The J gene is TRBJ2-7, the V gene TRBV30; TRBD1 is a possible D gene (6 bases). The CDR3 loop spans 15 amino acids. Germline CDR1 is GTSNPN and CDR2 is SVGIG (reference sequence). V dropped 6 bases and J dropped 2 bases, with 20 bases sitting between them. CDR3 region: CACNSDWTAPYEQYF. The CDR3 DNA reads TGTGCCTGTAATTCGGACTGGACAGCACCCTACGAGCAGTACTTC.